The 31 T cell receptor beta chains below were found in one sample sequenced in a study of T-cell memory formation after mild COVID-19 (dated by TCRdb to the early 2020s). Library method: 5' RACE. The instrument was an Illumina NovaSeq 6000. TCRdb trimmed the raw reads at Q25, called clones with MiXCR and kept productive beta chains. Each entry merges the rows of one CDR3 protein and shows their most common DNA and genes. The sample yields under 250,000 distinct CDR3 sequences; around a tenth were counted once. The ten largest clones take up roughly a fifth of the sample. The specimen was PBMCs or a T cell subset sorted from them (not recorded which). Source of these receptors: a man younger than 35 who had mild COVID-19 (a few samples of this study predate the infection). The sample titles of this study are shuffled in the database, so cell type and time point are left out; the donor was told from shared clones.

This clonotype occurred a few times. This rearrangement joins TRBV9 to TRBJ2-2; D may be TRBD2 (6 bases). CDR3 length equals 16 residues. The V and J ends lost 3 bases and 0 bases respectively, with 12 bases between them. The V gene's germline CDR1 is SGDLS and CDR2 YYNGEE. The CDR3 is CASSGRGDSNTGELFF. The CDR3 DNA sequence: TGTGCCAGCAGCGGGAGGGGCGACTCGAACACCGGGGAGCTGTTTTTT.

This clonotype was recorded at least ten times. The J gene is TRBJ2-3, the V gene TRBV10-3, with TRBD2 matching 10 bases. There are 16 residues in the CDR3. From germline, CDR1 is ENHRY and CDR2 SYGVKD. V was clipped by 4 bases and J by 2 bases; unmatched bases: 6. CDR3 protein: CAISGSSGGYTDTQYF. The CDR3 bases are TGTGCCATCAGTGGCTCTAGCGGGGGTTACACAGATACGCAGTATTTT.

The chain couples TRBV7-9 to TRBJ2-7; no clear D. The CDR3 is 16 amino acids. Trimming removed 5 bases from V and 4 bases from J, with 21 bases in between. Looked up from germline, CDR1 is SEHNR and CDR2 is FQNEAQ (reference sequence). Here the CDR3 DNA reads TGTGCCAGCAGCCCCCTCGGAGCGTCAGACTCTTACGAGCAGTACTTC. Amino acids: CASSPLGASDSYEQYF.

This clonotype was seen a handful of times. This chain uses TRBV20-1 with TRBJ2-7, with 9 bases that match TRBD1. The V gene end was trimmed by 4 bases and the J gene end by 6 bases; junction bases not matched to a gene: 10. Germline loops: CDR1 DFQATT, CDR2 SNEGSKA (reference sequence). This CDR3 spans 14 amino acids. The CDR3 nucleotides are TGCAGTGCTACCACTACAGGGGGCGGACCCGAGCAGTACTTC. It is translated as CSATTTGGGPEQYF.

This clonotype has at least ten counts. The chain combines TRBV12-3 or TRBV12-4 with TRBJ1-6; D is possibly TRBD1 (5 bases). The CDR3 spans 14 residues. The ends were cut back, 6 bases at V and 8 bases at J, with 14 bases in the middle. The CDR3 sequence: CASRILGGDSPLHF. The DNA of the CDR3 is TGTGCCAGCAGGATACTGGGGGGGGATTCACCCCTCCACTTT.

This clonotype has just a few counts. The chain couples TRBV7-2 to TRBJ1-1; D possibly corresponds to TRBD1 (6 bases). V lost 5 bases to trimming and J lost 4 bases, with 14 bases between them. CDR1 SGHTA and CDR2 FQGNSA come from the germline V gene. The CDR3 extends over 14 amino acids. CDR3 in DNA: TGTGCCAGCAGCACCGAGCCCAGGGGCACTGAAGCTTTCTTT. The encoded protein is CASSTEPRGTEAFF. Using reference TRBV7-2 and TRBJ1-1 for the parts outside the CDR3, the full variable domain is GAGVSQSPSNKVTEKGKDVELRCDPISGHTALYWYRQSLGQGLEFLIYFQGNSAPDKSGLPSDRFSAERTGGSVSTLTIQRTQQEDSAVYLCASSTEPRGTEAFFGQGTRLTVV.

There are many counts of this clonotype. V gene TRBV6-4 combines with J gene TRBJ2-2; 7 bases are shared with TRBD2. CDR3 length: 13 amino acids. Per the germline V gene, CDR1 is MRHNA and CDR2 is SNTAGT. The J segment lost 3 bases and the V segment lost 5 bases, leaving 0 bases of the junction unmatched. This CDR3 reads CASSSGDTGELFF. CDR3 bases: TGTGCCAGCAGTAGCGGGGACACCGGGGAGCTGTTTTTT.

This clonotype occurred a few times. The chain carries TRBV21-1 and TRBJ1-3; the tabulated D call, TRBD1, remains unverified against the DNA. TRBV21-1 is a known pseudogene. This CDR3 has 15 residues. The CDR3 spells CASSSRTGSGNTIYF. The CDR3 DNA sequence: TGTGCCAGCAGCTCCCGGACAGGATCTGGAAACACCATATATTTT.

The V and J genes are TRBV7-9 and TRBJ1-5, with D possibly TRBD1 on 6 matching bases. Germline V CDR1 and CDR2: SEHNR, FQNEAQ (reference sequence). The CDR3 runs 16 residues. Trimming removed 5 bases at V and 0 bases at J, with 14 bases between. The chain's CDR3 is CASSQGTTDSNQPQHF. The CDR3 nucleotides read TGTGCCAGCAGCCAGGGGACAACAGATAGCAATCAGCCCCAGCATTTT.

This clonotype occurred a few times. V gene TRBV10-3 combines with J gene TRBJ2-5; D unclear. V was shortened by 2 bases and J by 2 bases, with 9 bases between the two germline ends. The CDR3 extends over 14 amino acids. Germline CDR1 and CDR2: ENHRY and SYGVKD. CDR3 in amino acids: CAISEGWGQETQYF. The CDR3 DNA reads as TGTGCCATCAGTGAGGGATGGGGACAAGAGACCCAGTACTTC.

The rearrangement links TRBV7-2 to TRBJ1-2; 11 positions agree with TRBD1. The J segment lost 8 bases and the V segment lost 5 bases, leaving 7 bases of the junction unmatched. CDR3 length: 14 amino acids. Germline V gene lookup returns CDR1 SGHTA and CDR2 FQGNSA. The CDR3 DNA reads TGTGCCAGCAGCCCCCGGACAGGGGGCCAGGGCTACACCTTC. This gives the protein CASSPRTGGQGYTF.

V and J are TRBV9 and TRBJ2-1; weak D call: TRBD2 (7 bases). Germline CDR1 and CDR2: SGDLS and YYNGEE. Trimming stripped 0 bases from V and 1 base from J, with 11 bases between. This CDR3 spans 16 amino acids. CDR3 in amino acids: CASSVDGGRSYNEQFF. The DNA of the CDR3 is TGTGCCAGCAGCGTAGACGGGGGGCGGTCCTACAATGAGCAGTTCTTC.

V is TRBV10-2 and J is TRBJ2-6; D remains ambiguous. The CDR3 covers 15 residues. In germline, CDR1 is WSHSY, CDR2 SAAADI. With 5 bases removed from V and 0 bases from J, the gap between germline ends came to 8 bases. The CDR3: CASSLGYSGANVLTF. The CDR3, as DNA: TGCGCCAGCAGTTTAGGATACTCTGGGGCCAACGTCCTGACTTTC.

This clonotype was counted only a few times. V is TRBV20-1 and J is TRBJ1-5, with 7 bases aligning to TRBD1. V lost 6 bases to trimming and J lost 0 bases; unmatched junction nucleotides: 11. The CDR3 length is 16 residues. Germline CDR1 DFQATT, CDR2 SNEGSKA (reference sequence). CDR3 sequence: CSAAPGQQYSNQPQHF. CDR3 DNA: TGCAGTGCCGCCCCGGGACAGCAATATAGCAATCAGCCCCAGCATTTT.

This clonotype came up many times. V is TRBV6-5 and J is TRBJ2-3; D is undetermined. V dropped 6 bases and J dropped 0 bases, with 16 bases sitting between them. This CDR3 region has 16 residues. Germline-derived CDR1 and CDR2 are MNHEY and SVGAGI. The CDR3 spells CASSPMTLISTDTQYF. CDR3 nucleotide sequence: TGTGCCAGCAGCCCTATGACTTTAATTAGCACAGATACGCAGTATTTT.

The chain couples TRBV7-2 to TRBJ2-3, with TRBD2 as a possible D gene (6 bases). CDR3 size: 11 residues. Germline CDR1 and CDR2: SGHTA and FQGNSA. The germline V and J ends were trimmed by 6 bases and 11 bases, with 12 bases remaining between them. This chain's CDR3 is CASRMGGMQYF. The CDR3 coding sequence is TGTGCCAGCAGAATGGGGGGAATGCAGTATTTT.

This clonotype was recorded a few times. This chain links TRBV5-1 with TRBJ2-1; 9 bases line up with TRBD1. J gave up 9 bases and V 2 bases, and 6 bases lay outside the gene matches. The CDR3 covers 14 residues. Germline V CDR1 and CDR2: SGHRS, YFSETQ. CDR3 coding DNA: TGCGCCAGCAGCTTCGGACAGGGGTGGAGTGAGCAGTTCTTC. Translated, it gives CASSFGQGWSEQFF.

The rearrangement joins TRBV28 to TRBJ2-3; D is perhaps TRBD1 (5 bases). The CDR3 extends over 16 amino acids. Per germline, CDR1 MDHEN and CDR2 SYDVKM. Trimming pared 7 bases from V and 2 bases from J, leaving 19 bases between. CDR3 protein: CASKPPDGAPTDTQYF. In DNA form, the CDR3 reads TGTGCCAGCAAACCACCTGATGGGGCTCCCACAGATACGCAGTATTTT.

In its sample, this clonotype was seen a few times. The chain recombines TRBV11-2 with TRBJ2-5; D is ambiguous. Trimming cost V 0 bases and J 4 bases, with 9 bases left between them. There are 14 residues in the CDR3. In germline, CDR1 is SGHAT, CDR2 FQNNGV. The chain's CDR3 is CASSLDLHSETQYF. DNA for the CDR3: TGTGCCAGCAGCTTAGATCTGCACTCAGAGACCCAGTACTTC.

This chain links TRBV30 with TRBJ1-1; D is undetermined. CDR3 length: 13 residues. Trimming cost V 0 bases and J 4 bases, with 9 bases left between them. From germline, CDR1 is GTSNPN and CDR2 SVGIG (reference sequence). In DNA, the CDR3 is TGTGCCTGGAGTGTAAGTGGTAGCACTGAAGCTTTCTTT. It translates to CAWSVSGSTEAFF.

Only a few counts were recorded for this clonotype. V is TRBV20-1 and J is TRBJ2-3, with TRBD2 matching 8 bases. The CDR3 spans 12 residues. Germline loops: CDR1 DFQATT, CDR2 SNEGSKA (reference sequence). J was trimmed by 6 bases and V by 5 bases; bases with no gene match: 4. CDR3 in amino acids: CSAAGGGDTQYF. DNA for the CDR3: TGCAGTGCTGCGGGGGGAGGGGATACGCAGTATTTT.

There are a few counts of this clonotype. The V call is TRBV6-5, the J call TRBJ2-3; D ambiguous. The CDR3 has 11 amino acids. V was cut by 7 bases and J by 2 bases, with 4 bases left in between. CDR1 is MNHEY and CDR2 is SVGAGI in the germline V gene. The CDR3 reads CASKATDTQYF. The CDR3 nucleotides are TGTGCCAGCAAGGCCACAGATACGCAGTATTTT.

This rearrangement joins TRBV20-1 to TRBJ2-3; TRBD2 matches at 7 bases. In germline, CDR1 is DFQATT, CDR2 SNEGSKA (reference sequence). The CDR3 consists of 14 residues. The V segment lost 2 bases and the J segment 5 bases; nucleotides outside the gene matches: 7. CDR3: CSARYAGVGDTQYF. For the CDR3, the DNA is TGCAGTGCTAGATATGCGGGGGTGGGAGATACGCAGTATTTT.

This clonotype was counted ten times or more. V gene TRBV5-1 combines with J gene TRBJ2-7; D not certain. Germline assignment: CDR1 SGHRS and CDR2 YFSETQ. The CDR3 is 8 residues long. V lost 8 bases to trimming and J lost 6 bases, with 3 bases between them. The CDR3 bases are TGCGCCAGATCCGAGCAGTACGTC. It yields the protein CARSEQYV.

In this sample, this clonotype turned up a few times. The chain joins TRBV2 to TRBJ2-6; D tentatively reads TRBD1 or TRBD2 (5 bases each). The CDR3 covers 16 residues. With 8 bases removed from V and 0 bases from J, the gap between germline ends came to 14 bases. CDR1 and CDR2 (germline): SNHLY, FYNNEI. DNA of the CDR3: TGTGCCAGCTGCCGGGACGGTAGCTCTGGGGCCAACGTCCTGACTTTC. Protein: CASCRDGSSGANVLTF.

The chain uses TRBV20-1 and TRBJ2-7; D tentatively fits TRBD1 or TRBD2 (5 bases each). The CDR3 extends over 15 amino acids. Germline V CDR1 and CDR2: DFQATT, SNEGSKA (reference sequence). V dropped 5 bases and J dropped 7 bases, with 24 bases sitting between them. The CDR3 DNA sequence: TGCAGTGCTCAACTCCCCCGGGGCGATATACGGGAGCAGTACTTC. This sequence encodes CSAQLPRGDIREQYF.

The chain links TRBV2 to TRBJ1-1; no definite D call. This CDR3 comprises 15 residues. The V end lost 2 bases, the J end lost 0 bases, and 10 bases lay between the germline ends. Germline CDR1 reads SNHLY; CDR2 reads FYNNEI. CDR3 sequence (DNA): TGTGCCAGCAGTGAATCCGCTCGGCTGAACACTGAAGCTTTCTTT. Protein: CASSESARLNTEAFF.

V gene TRBV6-2 or TRBV6-3 combines with J gene TRBJ2-7, with TRBD2 matching 10 bases. The CDR3 consists of 17 residues. Trimming cost V 7 bases and J 5 bases; bases outside gene matches: 17. CDR1 and CDR2 (germline): MNHEY, SVGEGT. The CDR3: CASTTGSLAGQSHEQYV. The CDR3, as DNA: TGTGCCAGCACTACAGGGTCACTAGCGGGGCAAAGCCACGAGCAGTACGTC.

Ten or more counts support this clonotype. The rearrangement links TRBV5-1 to TRBJ1-6; 7 bases are shared with TRBD1. V lost 4 bases, J lost 9 bases, and 10 bases stayed unmatched. Germline V lookup: CDR1 SGHRS, CDR2 YFSETQ. The CDR3 sequence is 15 residues long. The CDR3 loop reads CASSLFGTEGSPLHF. The DNA of the CDR3 is TGCGCCAGCAGCCTTTTTGGGACAGAGGGTTCACCCCTCCACTTT.

The J gene is TRBJ2-7, the V gene TRBV5-1; TRBD1 aligns across 8 bases. The V gene end was trimmed by 4 bases and the J gene end by 3 bases; junction bases not matched to a gene: 6. Germline V gene lookup returns CDR1 SGHRS and CDR2 YFSETQ. The CDR3 loop spans 14 amino acids. The DNA of the CDR3 is TGCGCCAGCAGCCCCGGGGACAGGAGCTACGAGCAGTACGTC. Amino acid sequence: CASSPGDRSYEQYV.

This clonotype was seen a few times. The gene calls are TRBV5-1 and TRBJ2-3, with 11 bases lining up with TRBD2. CDR1 is SGHRS and CDR2 is YFSETQ in the germline V gene. The CDR3 runs to 16 residues. V was clipped by 5 bases and J by 0 bases; unmatched bases: 5. CDR3 DNA sequence: TGCGCCAGCAGTGGGCTAGCGGGGGGTAGCACAGATACGCAGTATTTT. The encoded protein is CASSGLAGGSTDTQYF.